Below, 19 T cell receptor beta chains from the same sample are listed, as sequenced in a study of identical twins. TCRdb re-called the 5' RACE reads with MiXCR, one entry per CDR3 protein. Of hundreds of thousands of distinct CDR3 sequences in the sample, less than 7% are singletons; the top ten hold around 1.9%. The sample comprised naive T cells sorted from blood. Receptors originate from a man in his late teens or twenties in good health.

This clonotype has only a few counts. The rearrangement uses TRBV20-1 and TRBJ2-5, with D possibly matching TRBD2 (7 bases). The CDR3 has 17 amino acids. Germline assignment: CDR1 DFQATT and CDR2 SNEGSKA (reference sequence). Between the trimmed V and J ends, which lost 0 bases and 2 bases, there was a span of 19 bases. The CDR3 loop is CSARDDGGGGWQETQYF. CDR3 DNA: TGCAGTGCTAGAGATGACGGGGGAGGGGGTTGGCAAGAGACCCAGTACTTC.

There are a few counts of this clonotype. V and J are TRBV11-2 and TRBJ1-4; D may be TRBD1 (5 bases). Per germline, CDR1 SGHAT and CDR2 FQNNGV. The CDR3 covers 15 residues. The germline V and J ends were trimmed by 4 bases and 5 bases, with 14 bases remaining between them. The CDR3 reads CASSYQRGRNEKLFF. CDR3 in DNA: TGTGCCAGCAGCTACCAACGGGGCCGGAATGAAAAACTGTTTTTT.

This clonotype was counted many times. V gene TRBV12-3 or TRBV12-4 combines with J gene TRBJ2-1; 8 bases fit TRBD2. This CDR3 spans 16 amino acids. The J segment lost 6 bases and the V segment lost 7 bases, leaving 14 bases of the junction unmatched. CDR3 protein: CASTIARSGSRNEQFF. The DNA of the CDR3 is TGTGCCAGCACCATTGCTCGCAGCGGGAGTCGCAATGAGCAGTTCTTC.

The chain recombines TRBV12-3 or TRBV12-4 with TRBJ1-6; tentative D call: TRBD1 (6 bases). The CDR3 has 14 amino acids. Trimming shortened V by 10 bases and J by 10 bases, and 20 bases separated the two germline ends. The CDR3 region is CAISRGQRVSPLHF. In DNA form, the CDR3 reads TGTGCCATAAGCCGGGGGCAGCGGGTGTCACCCCTCCACTTT.

This clonotype was found many times. The chain has TRBV20-1 and TRBJ2-3; 10 bases agree with TRBD2. CDR1 is DFQATT and CDR2 is SNEGSKA in the germline V gene (reference sequence). The CDR3 is 17 residues long. Trimming removed 3 bases from V and 1 base from J; junction bases left unmatched: 10. CDR3 loop: CSASLAGGIVGTDTQYF. The CDR3 nucleotides are TGCAGTGCTAGTTTAGCGGGAGGAATTGTTGGCACAGATACGCAGTATTTT.

J is TRBJ2-5 and V is TRBV7-2; possibly TRBD1 for D (5 bases). V gave up 3 bases and J gave up 0 bases, with 8 bases separating them. CDR1 and CDR2 (germline): SGHTA, FQGNSA. This CDR3 has 14 residues. Written as DNA, the CDR3 is TGTGCCAGCAGCTTTGAGGACAACCAAGAGACCCAGTACTTC. It codes for CASSFEDNQETQYF.

There are many counts of this clonotype. The chain employs TRBV6-2 or TRBV6-3 and TRBJ2-7; TRBD2 aligns across 12 bases. The J segment lost 6 bases and the V segment lost 6 bases, leaving 15 bases of the junction unmatched. The germline V gene encodes CDR1 MNHEY and CDR2 SVGEGT. The CDR3 length is 17 residues. CDR3 protein: CASSLRDMTSGRGEQYF. The CDR3 DNA is TGTGCCAGCAGCCTCAGGGATATGACTAGCGGGAGAGGCGAGCAGTACTTC.

This clonotype was seen many times. The chain recombines TRBV20-1 with TRBJ2-1; no clear D gene. V was pared by 0 bases and J by 2 bases, with 11 bases between. The germline CDR1 and CDR2 sequences are DFQATT and SNEGSKA (reference sequence). The length of the CDR3 is 15 residues. In nucleotides, the CDR3 is TGCAGTGCTAGAGATCCGACGCGACCCTACAATGAGCAGTTCTTC. Residues: CSARDPTRPYNEQFF.

The chain has TRBV12-3 or TRBV12-4 and TRBJ2-1; D is perhaps TRBD1 or TRBD2 (5 bases each). CDR3 length equals 16 residues. V lost 9 bases to trimming and J lost 1 base, with 19 bases between them. The DNA for the CDR3 is TGTGCCAGTTCCGGGGCCCCAATTGGGTCCTACAATGAGCAGTTCTTC. Translated, it gives CASSGAPIGSYNEQFF.

This clonotype was recorded a few times. The rearrangement joins TRBV4-1 to TRBJ2-2, with D possibly matching TRBD1 (7 bases). V was trimmed by 11 bases and J by 5 bases, leaving 21 bases between them. The CDR3 consists of 15 residues. The germline V gene encodes CDR1 MGHRA and CDR2 YSYEKL. The chain's CDR3 is CAAGGLVSGTGELFF. In nucleotides, the CDR3 is TGCGCCGCAGGGGGTTTAGTCAGCGGGACCGGGGAGCTGTTTTTT.

The genes are TRBV11-3 and TRBJ2-1; 10 nucleotides align to TRBD2. The V segment lost 5 bases and the J segment 4 bases; nucleotides outside the gene matches: 8. The CDR3 runs to 16 residues. Germline V gives CDR1 SGHNT, CDR2 YENEEA. This CDR3 reads CASSPDGTSEYNEQFF. DNA of the CDR3: TGTGCCAGCAGCCCGGACGGGACTAGCGAATACAATGAGCAGTTCTTC.

This clonotype showed up just a few times. The chain's CDR3 is CASTPVAADSYEQYV. The CDR3 DNA reads as TGCGCCAGCACCCCGGTAGCAGCAGACTCCTACGAGCAGTACGTC. J is TRBJ2-7 and V is TRBV10-2; D gene ambiguous. The CDR3 covers 15 residues. Germline V gene sequence: CDR1 WSHSY, CDR2 SAAADI. V shed 7 bases and J shed 0 bases, with 16 bases lying between them.

The chain couples TRBV7-2 to TRBJ1-5; D not certain. Germline V gene lookup returns CDR1 SGHTA and CDR2 FQGNSA. This CDR3 has 13 residues. V dropped 1 base and J dropped 5 bases, with 6 bases sitting between them. This CDR3 is CASSLDTDQPQHF. The DNA for the CDR3 is TGTGCCAGCAGCTTAGACACAGATCAGCCCCAGCATTTT.

This chain uses TRBV5-5 with TRBJ2-7, with D unresolved. Germline V gene data show CDR1 as SGHKS and CDR2 as YYEKEE (reference sequence). Between the trimmed V and J ends, which lost 4 bases and 1 base, there was a span of 12 bases. This CDR3 contains 14 residues. The CDR3 nucleotides are TGTGCCAGCAGCCCGGACGCCGTTTCCTACGAGCAGTACGTC. It is translated as CASSPDAVSYEQYV.

At least ten counts were recorded for this clonotype. The chain links TRBV4-1 to TRBJ2-5; D may be TRBD2 (5 bases). V shed 4 bases and J shed 4 bases, with 10 bases lying between them. The CDR3 covers 13 residues. Germline CDR1 and CDR2: MGHRA and YSYEKL. The CDR3 coding sequence is TGCGCCAGCAGCCCAAGCGAGGGAGAGACCCAGTACTTC. It is translated as CASSPSEGETQYF.

This clonotype turned up a few times. The CDR3 spells CASSRGQGQYF. The DNA for the CDR3 is TGCGCCAGCAGCCGCGGACAGGGGCAGTATTTT. The chain uses TRBV4-3 and TRBJ2-3; TRBD1 matches at 8 bases. Germline lookup yields CDR1 LGHNA and CDR2 YSLEER. J was trimmed by 11 bases and V by 4 bases; bases with no gene match: 2. This CDR3 spans 11 amino acids.

CDR3 loop: CASNLGASGGNEQFF. CDR3 bases: TGTGCCAGCAACCTTGGTGCTAGCGGGGGCAATGAGCAGTTCTTC. The V call is TRBV4-2, the J call TRBJ2-1; 10 nucleotides agree with TRBD2. The CDR3 runs 15 residues. The V and J ends lost 7 bases and 6 bases, in that order; junction bases with no gene match: 9. The germline V gene encodes CDR1 LGHNA and CDR2 YNFKEQ.

The chain recombines TRBV20-1 with TRBJ1-4, with 7 bases matching TRBD1. CDR1 is DFQATT, CDR2 SNEGSKA, per germline (reference sequence). J gave up 8 bases and V 5 bases, and 14 bases lay outside the gene matches. The CDR3 sequence is 15 residues long. The CDR3 region is CSASRVDRAEEKLFF. CDR3 DNA sequence: TGCAGTGCTTCAAGGGTCGACAGGGCGGAGGAAAAACTGTTTTTT.

This clonotype came up many times. The chain employs TRBV29-1 and TRBJ2-1; 8 nucleotides agree with TRBD2. The CDR3 extends over 14 amino acids. The ends lost 6 bases at V and 4 bases at J; junction bases unmatched: 8. Germline-derived CDR1 and CDR2 are SQVTM and ANQGSEA. In DNA, the CDR3 is TGCAGCGTAGAAAAGCGGGAGCCGTACAATGAGCAGTTCTTC. It translates to CSVEKREPYNEQFF.